A selection of T cell receptor beta chains follows, all from one sample in a study of shared clonotypes between healthy human individuals. Sequencing was performed with immunoSEQ multiplex PCR; in TCRdb, only in-frame clones are kept and a portion is missing. The table records around 2.5 million clones, 93% of them present only once. The source material was naive CD4+ T cells from PBMCs. The receptor source for this set is a young man in good health. Some clones in this sample may be carry-over from other donors' samples. CDR3s include the opening cysteine and the closing phenylalanine or tryptophan. D genes are given only for firm matches. The size of a clone is reported for some rows only, either as once, few or many, or as a class for expanded clones.

J gene: TRBJ2-3; clone size: NA; V gene: TRBV28; D gene: TRBD2; CDR3 protein: CASRKSGRPDTQYF; CDR3 DNA: TGTGCCAGCAGAAAAAGCGGGAGGCCAGATACGCAGTATTTT
J gene: TRBJ1-3; clone size: once; V gene: TRBV6-6; D gene: TRBD1; CDR3 protein: CASRRGTGNSGNTIYF; CDR3 DNA: TGTGCCAGCAGGAGAGGGACAGGCAACTCTGGAAACACCATATATTTT
J gene: TRBJ2-3; clone size: NA; V gene: TRBV6-5; D gene: TRBD1; CDR3 protein: CASSSNRGSTQYF; CDR3 DNA: TGTGCCAGCAGTTCCAACAGGGGAAGTACGCAGTATTTT
J gene: TRBJ2-2; clone size: NA; V gene: TRBV7-9; D gene: NA; CDR3 protein: CASSLTPQNTGELFF; CDR3 DNA: TGTGCCAGCAGCTTAACTCCTCAAAACACCGGGGAGCTGTTTTTT
J gene: TRBJ1-2; clone size: once; V gene: TRBV4-2; D gene: NA; CDR3 protein: CASSQPDTTYGYTF; CDR3 DNA: TGTGCCAGCAGCCAACCCGACACTACCTATGGCTACACCTTC
J gene: TRBJ2-5; clone size: NA; V gene: TRBV5-1; D gene: TRBD2; CDR3 protein: CASSLVQRGETQYF; CDR3 DNA: TGCGCCAGCAGCTTGGTCCAGCGGGGGGAGACCCAGTACTTC
J gene: TRBJ1-2; clone size: NA; V gene: TRBV5-1; D gene: TRBD1; CDR3 protein: CASSLGAGGNYGYTF; CDR3 DNA: TGCGCCAGCAGCTTGGGCGCAGGGGGCAACTATGGCTACACCTTC
J gene: TRBJ1-5; clone size: NA; V gene: TRBV6-1; D gene: NA; CDR3 protein: CACGIGQPQHF; CDR3 DNA: TGTGCCTGCGGTATCGGCCAGCCCCAGCATTTT
J gene: TRBJ2-1; clone size: NA; V gene: TRBV2; D gene: TRBD1; CDR3 protein: CASSRDSKNEQFF; CDR3 DNA: TGTGCCAGCAGTAGGGACAGCAAAAATGAGCAGTTCTTC
J gene: TRBJ2-2; clone size: NA; V gene: TRBV9; D gene: NA; CDR3 protein: CASSAHTGGGNTGELFF; CDR3 DNA: TGTGCCAGCAGCGCCCACACAGGGGGGGGTAACACCGGGGAGCTGTTTTTT
J gene: TRBJ2-4; clone size: NA; V gene: TRBV14; D gene: TRBD1; CDR3 protein: CASSYGQGTVDIQYF; CDR3 DNA: TGTGCCAGCAGCTACGGACAGGGGACGGTTGACATTCAGTACTTC
J gene: TRBJ2-7; clone size: NA; V gene: TRBV28; D gene: NA; CDR3 protein: CASSLLRGGKGSYEQYF; CDR3 DNA: TGTGCCAGCAGTTTACTTCGCGGGGGCAAGGGTTCCTACGAGCAGTACTTC
J gene: TRBJ1-2; clone size: NA; V gene: TRBV9; D gene: NA; CDR3 protein: CASSVFGGSYGYTF; CDR3 DNA: TGTGCCAGCAGCGTATTTGGGGGCAGCTATGGCTACACCTTC
J gene: TRBJ2-3; clone size: NA; V gene: TRBV6-6; D gene: NA; CDR3 protein: CASSDRGTDTQYF; CDR3 DNA: TGTGCCAGCTCGGATAGGGGGACAGATACGCAGTATTTT
J gene: TRBJ2-1; clone size: NA; V gene: TRBV7-2; D gene: TRBD1; CDR3 protein: CASSWGDRGFRTSIGEQFF; CDR3 DNA: TGTGCCAGCAGCTGGGGGGACAGGGGTTTCCGGACTAGCATAGGTGAGCAGTTCTTC
J gene: TRBJ2-2; clone size: NA; V gene: TRBV5-1; D gene: TRBD1; CDR3 protein: CASSWWKAGGSGELFF; CDR3 DNA: TGCGCCAGCAGCTGGTGGAAGGCAGGGGGTTCCGGGGAGCTGTTTTTT
J gene: TRBJ2-7; clone size: NA; V gene: TRBV5-1; D gene: TRBD2; CDR3 protein: CASSREATSGSNEQYF; CDR3 DNA: TGCGCCAGCAGCCGTGAAGCCACTAGCGGGAGTAACGAGCAGTACTTC
J gene: TRBJ2-1; clone size: NA; V gene: TRBV7-3; D gene: NA; CDR3 protein: CASSVRTENNEQFF; CDR3 DNA: TGTGCCAGCAGCGTAAGGACAGAGAACAATGAGCAGTTCTTC
J gene: TRBJ2-2; clone size: NA; V gene: TRBV10-3; D gene: TRBD1; CDR3 protein: CATSTGGLITGELFF; CDR3 DNA: TGTGCCACCTCGACAGGGGGGTTAATTACCGGGGAGCTGTTTTTT
J gene: TRBJ2-2; clone size: NA; V gene: TRBV7-3; D gene: NA; CDR3 protein: CASSKTGTTGELFF; CDR3 DNA: TGTGCCAGCAGCAAGACAGGAACCACCGGGGAGCTGTTTTTT
J gene: TRBJ2-3; clone size: NA; V gene: TRBV7-3; D gene: TRBD2; CDR3 protein: CASSLTGPSGGTDTQYF; CDR3 DNA: TGTGCCAGCAGCTTAACAGGGCCTAGCGGGGGTACAGATACGCAGTATTTT
J gene: TRBJ1-3; clone size: NA; V gene: TRBV7-6; D gene: NA; CDR3 protein: CASSQAVGNTIYF; CDR3 DNA: TGTGCCAGCAGCCAAGCCGTCGGAAACACCATATATTTT
J gene: TRBJ2-5; clone size: NA; V gene: TRBV5-4; D gene: NA; CDR3 protein: CASSLSQETQYF; CDR3 DNA: TGTGCCAGCAGCTTGAGCCAAGAGACCCAGTACTTC
J gene: TRBJ1-1; clone size: NA; V gene: TRBV29-1; D gene: NA; CDR3 protein: CSVEVNMNTEAFF; CDR3 DNA: TGCAGCGTCGAGGTCAATATGAACACTGAAGCTTTCTTT
J gene: TRBJ2-1; clone size: NA; V gene: TRBV6-4; D gene: NA; CDR3 protein: CASSVRSGSYNEQFF; CDR3 DNA: TGTGCCAGCAGTGTTAGGAGCGGGTCTTACAATGAGCAGTTCTTC
J gene: TRBJ2-7; clone size: NA; V gene: TRBV4-1; D gene: TRBD2; CDR3 protein: CASSQDASGKTSDEQYF; CDR3 DNA: TGCGCCAGCAGCCAAGATGCTAGCGGAAAGACCTCTGACGAGCAGTACTTC
J gene: TRBJ1-1; clone size: NA; V gene: TRBV5-1; D gene: NA; CDR3 protein: CASSLVGGAEAFF; CDR3 DNA: TGCGCCAGCAGCTTGGTCGGGGGGGCTGAAGCTTTCTTT
J gene: TRBJ2-5; clone size: NA; V gene: TRBV10-2; D gene: TRBD1; CDR3 protein: CASKEGLGTGGSETQYF; CDR3 DNA: TGCGCCAGCAAAGAAGGTCTTGGGACAGGGGGCTCAGAGACCCAGTACTTC
J gene: TRBJ2-1; clone size: NA; V gene: TRBV6-1; D gene: NA; CDR3 protein: CASSLMTSSYNEQFF; CDR3 DNA: TGTGCCAGCAGTCTAATGACTAGCTCCTACAATGAGCAGTTCTTC
J gene: TRBJ1-4; clone size: NA; V gene: TRBV6-5; D gene: NA; CDR3 protein: CASSYAVGEVFF; CDR3 DNA: TGTGCCAGCAGTTACGCCGTAGGCGAGGTGTTTTTT
J gene: TRBJ1-2; clone size: NA; V gene: TRBV5-6; D gene: NA; CDR3 protein: CASSLFPGQTGYTF; CDR3 DNA: TGTGCCAGCAGCTTATTTCCCGGACAGACGGGCTACACCTTC
J gene: TRBJ1-4; clone size: NA; V gene: TRBV18; D gene: NA; CDR3 protein: CASSPYSRSGEKLFF; CDR3 DNA: TGTGCCAGCTCACCCTACTCAAGGTCTGGTGAAAAACTGTTTTTT
J gene: TRBJ2-1; clone size: NA; V gene: TRBV6-1; D gene: NA; CDR3 protein: CASSDRGGVITNEQFF; CDR3 DNA: TGTGCCAGCAGTGATCGCGGGGGCGTTATCACCAATGAGCAGTTCTTC
J gene: TRBJ2-7; clone size: NA; V gene: TRBV2; D gene: NA; CDR3 protein: CASSEQGGISYEQYF; CDR3 DNA: TGTGCCAGCAGTGAACAGGGGGGAATCTCCTACGAGCAGTACTTC
J gene: TRBJ2-5; clone size: NA; V gene: TRBV28; D gene: NA; CDR3 protein: CASSPLKLQDKVQETQYF; CDR3 DNA: TGTGCCAGCAGCCCTTTAAAACTTCAGGATAAGGTGCAAGAGACCCAGTACTTC
J gene: TRBJ1-3; clone size: NA; V gene: TRBV11-2; D gene: NA; CDR3 protein: CASSAFLSFGNTIYF; CDR3 DNA: TGTGCCAGCAGCGCCTTCCTAAGCTTTGGAAACACCATATATTTT
J gene: TRBJ2-1; clone size: NA; V gene: TRBV4-1; D gene: TRBD2; CDR3 protein: CASSQERLAGRNEQFF; CDR3 DNA: TGCGCCAGCAGCCAAGAGAGACTAGCGGGAAGGAATGAGCAGTTCTTC
J gene: TRBJ1-1; clone size: NA; V gene: TRBV9; D gene: TRBD1; CDR3 protein: CASSPQTGGATTEAFF; CDR3 DNA: TGTGCCAGCAGCCCTCAGACAGGGGGCGCAACCACTGAAGCTTTCTTT
J gene: TRBJ1-5; clone size: NA; V gene: TRBV6-6; D gene: NA; CDR3 protein: CASKGGGVSNQPQHF; CDR3 DNA: TGTGCCAGCAAGGGTGGGGGGGTTAGCAATCAGCCCCAGCATTTT
J gene: TRBJ1-1; clone size: NA; V gene: TRBV7-3; D gene: NA; CDR3 protein: CASSLRANTEAFF; CDR3 DNA: TGTGCCAGCAGCTTAAGGGCTAACACTGAAGCTTTCTTT
J gene: TRBJ1-2; clone size: NA; V gene: TRBV28; D gene: NA; CDR3 protein: CASSINYGYTF; CDR3 DNA: TGTGCCAGCAGTATCAACTATGGCTACACCTTC
J gene: TRBJ2-5; clone size: NA; V gene: TRBV5-1; D gene: NA; CDR3 protein: CASSLVGGQETQYF; CDR3 DNA: TGCGCCAGCAGCTTGGTGGGGGGCCAAGAGACCCAGTACTTC
J gene: TRBJ2-7; clone size: NA; V gene: TRBV6-1; D gene: NA; CDR3 protein: CASSAGQSSYEQYF; CDR3 DNA: TGTGCCAGCAGCGCTGGACAGTCCTCCTACGAGCAGTACTTC
J gene: TRBJ1-2; clone size: NA; V gene: TRBV5-1; D gene: NA; CDR3 protein: CASSFIPSDAGSGYTF; CDR3 DNA: TGCGCCAGCAGCTTTATACCCTCCGATGCCGGGAGTGGCTACACCTTC
J gene: TRBJ2-7; clone size: NA; V gene: TRBV7-3; D gene: TRBD1; CDR3 protein: CASSSGTGTEQYF; CDR3 DNA: TGTGCCAGCAGCTCCGGGACAGGGACCGAGCAGTACTTC
J gene: TRBJ1-1; clone size: NA; V gene: TRBV28; D gene: NA; CDR3 protein: CASSLRGPDKIAFF; CDR3 DNA: TGTGCCAGCAGTTTACGGGGGCCGGACAAGATTGCATTCTTT
J gene: TRBJ2-2; clone size: NA; V gene: TRBV5-1; D gene: NA; CDR3 protein: CASSPARANTGELFF; CDR3 DNA: TGCGCCAGCAGCCCCGCCAGGGCGAACACCGGGGAGCTGTTTTTT
J gene: TRBJ1-1; clone size: few; V gene: TRBV5-1; D gene: NA; CDR3 protein: CASSAGSSNTEAFF; CDR3 DNA: TGCGCCAGCAGCGCTGGAAGCTCGAACACTGAAGCTTTCTTT
J gene: TRBJ1-1; clone size: NA; V gene: TRBV25-1; D gene: NA; CDR3 protein: CASSGRGHTEAFF; CDR3 DNA: TGTGCCAGCAGCGGCAGGGGTCACACTGAAGCTTTCTTT
J gene: TRBJ1-5; clone size: NA; V gene: TRBV30; D gene: NA; CDR3 protein: CAWRGGFNQPQHF; CDR3 DNA: TGTGCCTGGAGGGGGGGGTTTAATCAGCCCCAGCATTTT